These 18 T cell receptor beta chains originate from one sample sequenced in a study of blood T cell repertoires in COVID-19. Method: immunoSEQ multiplex PCR; TCRdb's copy keeps in-frame clones and lacks some. The sample includes 130,000 or so clones, around 86% of them seen just once. The specimen sequenced was peripheral blood. All receptors come from a human donor in a cohort sampled during active COVID-19.

V usage is TRBV28 and J usage is TRBJ1-2; no definite D call. Germline assignment: CDR1 MDHEN and CDR2 SYDVKM. The ends were cut back, 2 bases at V and 6 bases at J, with 13 bases in the middle. The CDR3 runs 14 residues. The CDR3 bases are TGTGCCAGCAGTTTAAGGTCTAGGATGCATGGCTACACCTTC. Residues: CASSLRSRMHGYTF.

This chain uses TRBV7-8 with TRBJ2-3, with 7 nucleotides matching TRBD1. The CDR3 loop spans 15 amino acids. CDR1 is SGHVS, CDR2 FQNEAQ, per germline. Trimming cost V 5 bases and J 7 bases; bases outside gene matches: 12. Written as DNA, the CDR3 is TGTGCCAGCAGCCTAGGACAGGTCGGTAGGAATACGCAGTATTTT. Translated: CASSLGQVGRNTQYF.

The sample holds a few counts of this clone. The chain couples TRBV5-1 to TRBJ2-4; D remains ambiguous. Trimming took off 0 bases at V and 10 bases at J, with 14 bases between the two ends. Germline loops: CDR1 SGHRS, CDR2 YFSETQ. CDR3 length: 14 residues. CDR3 loop: CASSLGRLPGIQYF. The CDR3 nucleotides are TGCGCCAGCAGCTTGGGACGACTCCCCGGGATTCAGTACTTC.

V gene TRBV6-1 combines with J gene TRBJ1-1; maybe TRBD1 (6 bases). CDR1 is MNHNS, CDR2 SASEGT, per germline. This CDR3 has 14 residues. V was shortened by 2 bases and J by 4 bases, with 11 bases between the two germline ends. The chain's CDR3 is CASSEHRAGTEAFF. For the CDR3, the DNA is TGTGCCAGCAGTGAACACAGGGCTGGCACTGAAGCTTTCTTT.

V and J are TRBV11-2 and TRBJ2-1; no firm D call. The CDR3 covers 15 residues. Germline V lookup: CDR1 SGHAT, CDR2 FQNNGV. Trimming left V 2 bases short and J 6 bases short, with 14 bases between. The CDR3 bases are TGTGCCAGCAGCTTAATCCGGTCCCCCTCCAATGAGCAGTTCTTC. It is translated as CASSLIRSPSNEQFF.

DNA of the CDR3: TGTGCCAGCACCTTCGGCGGGAGTAATGAGCAGTTCTTC. Amino acids: CASTFGGSNEQFF. The chain uses TRBV11-2 and TRBJ2-1; TRBD2 matches 7 bases. The CDR3 is 13 amino acids. After removal of 7 bases from V and 7 bases from J, the junction contained 7 bases not matched to a gene. Per the germline V gene, CDR1 is SGHAT and CDR2 is FQNNGV.

The V and J genes are TRBV7-2 and TRBJ1-3; D is undetermined. V lost 7 bases and J 0 bases, leaving 16 bases between the germline ends. Germline values: CDR1 SGHTA, CDR2 FQGNSA. CDR3 length: 16 residues. CDR3 sequence: CASTLNHPRSGNTIYF. The DNA of the CDR3 is TGTGCCAGCACACTTAATCATCCCCGCTCTGGAAACACCATATATTTT.

There are a few counts of this clone. The genes are TRBV6-2 or TRBV6-3 and TRBJ2-7; TRBD1 aligns across 9 bases. The CDR3 totals 16 residues. Germline V CDR1 and CDR2: MNHEY, SVGEGT. The V segment lost 2 bases and the J segment 3 bases; nucleotides outside the gene matches: 8. The CDR3 DNA is TGTGCCAGCAGTTACCCCCGATGGGGACAGGGCTACGAGCAGTACTTC. This encodes CASSYPRWGQGYEQYF.

This rearrangement joins TRBV28 to TRBJ1-5; TRBD1 is a possible D gene (5 bases). The CDR3 is 15 residues long. Looked up from germline, CDR1 is MDHEN and CDR2 is SYDVKM. The V end was cut by 6 bases, the J end by 0 bases, with 12 bases between. The CDR3 sequence: CASSRWGDSNQPQHF. CDR3 nucleotides: TGTGCCAGCAGCCGCTGGGGGGATAGCAATCAGCCCCAGCATTTT.

This chain joins TRBV5-1 and TRBJ2-7; 11 bases line up with TRBD2. This CDR3 has 15 residues. Germline-derived CDR1 and CDR2 are SGHRS and YFSETQ. With 4 bases clipped from V and 4 bases from J, the junction kept 7 bases outside the gene matches. The CDR3 coding sequence is TGCGCCAGCAGCCCCCAGACTAGCGGGGCATACGAGCAGTACTTC. This gives the protein CASSPQTSGAYEQYF.

The chain joins TRBV7-9 to TRBJ1-6; 7 bases are shared with TRBD1. Germline V gene lookup returns CDR1 SEHNR and CDR2 FQNEAQ (reference sequence). CDR3 length: 16 amino acids. V was clipped by 5 bases and J by 6 bases; unmatched bases: 10. CDR3 residues: CASSLQGTGRNSPLHF. CDR3 DNA sequence: TGTGCCAGCAGCCTACAGGGGACCGGGCGTAATTCACCCCTCCACTTT.

This clone was observed a handful of times. The V gene is TRBV19, the J gene TRBJ2-1; possible D gene TRBD2, 5 bases. Germline V gene sequence: CDR1 LNHDA, CDR2 SQIVND (reference sequence). The CDR3 runs to 11 residues. Trimming took 1 base from V and 12 from J, leaving 7 bases between them. CDR3 amino acids: CASSIGAAQFF. CDR3 in DNA: TGTGCCAGTAGTATAGGAGCGGCGCAGTTCTTC.

This clone appeared once. V usage is TRBV13 and J usage is TRBJ2-2; tentative D call: TRBD2 (6 bases). This CDR3 is 14 amino acids long. From germline, CDR1 is PRHDT and CDR2 FYEKMQ (reference sequence). V was trimmed by 3 bases and J by 7 bases, leaving 12 bases between them. The CDR3 here is CASSFVGRGGELFF. The CDR3 DNA is TGTGCCAGCAGCTTTGTCGGGAGAGGCGGGGAGCTGTTTTTT.

The CDR3 bases are TGTGCCAGCACCCAATTCACAGGGGTTTCACCCCTCCACTTT. As protein: CASTQFTGVSPLHF. This chain joins TRBV7-9 and TRBJ1-6; the match to TRBD1 covers 7 bases. V lost 7 bases to trimming and J lost 9 bases; unmatched junction nucleotides: 9. CDR3 length equals 14 residues. Germline lookup yields CDR1 SEHNR and CDR2 FQNEAQ (reference sequence).

V usage is TRBV30 and J usage is TRBJ2-7; 8 positions agree with TRBD2. The V gene end was trimmed by 5 bases and the J gene end by 0 bases; junction bases not matched to a gene: 9. The CDR3 totals 15 residues. Germline V lookup: CDR1 GTSNPN, CDR2 SVGIG (reference sequence). CDR3 amino acids: CAWDRGGVSSYEQYF. Written as DNA, the CDR3 is TGTGCCTGGGACCGGGGGGGGGTGAGCTCCTACGAGCAGTACTTC.

V and J are TRBV4-3 and TRBJ2-7, with a weak D call TRBD2 (6 bases). Trimming removed 2 bases from V and 3 bases from J, with 14 bases in between. Germline CDR1 reads LGHNA; CDR2 reads YSLEER. The CDR3 is 15 residues long. The CDR3: CASSQLREVGYEQYF. Written as DNA, the CDR3 is TGCGCCAGCAGCCAACTCAGGGAGGTTGGCTACGAGCAGTACTTC.

The chain uses TRBV4-1 and TRBJ2-5; 7 nucleotides agree with TRBD1. The CDR3 is 18 amino acids. After removal of 0 bases from V and 5 bases from J, the junction contained 15 bases not matched to a gene. Germline loops: CDR1 MGHRA, CDR2 YSYEKL. CDR3 region: CASSQDPRGQPPRETQYF. For the CDR3, the DNA is TGCGCCAGCAGCCAAGATCCAAGGGGGCAGCCGCCCAGGGAGACCCAGTACTTC.

The chain combines TRBV19 with TRBJ2-3; 12 nucleotides align to TRBD2. CDR3 size: 17 residues. Trimming at V came to 3 bases and at J to 3 bases, leaving 7 bases not matched to a gene. Germline V CDR1 and CDR2: LNHDA, SQIVND (reference sequence). CDR3 nucleotides: TGTGCCAGTAGTATCGGTAGAACTAGCGGGGGGACAGATACGCAGTATTTT. This encodes CASSIGRTSGGTDTQYF.